Sequencing of this T cell receptor (beta chain) was carried out in a study of HIV-infected patients and healthy controls. Study-level findings and limits: Size-matched repertoire data failed to replicate the apparent Gini index recovery after therapy in HIV-infected patients. Compared with healthy controls, HIV-infected patients showed less CDR3 sharing between individuals.

This clonotype was counted ten times or more. The antigen is unknown. Per the germline V gene, CDR1 is SGHRS and CDR2 is YFSETQ. V gave up 4 bases and J gave up 7 bases, with 15 bases separating them. The CDR3 sequence is 15 residues long. All unsorted peripheral T cells were captured because whole blood was used without fractionation. cDNA was made from around 0.5 ug RNA using alpha and beta constant primers. Alpha and beta chain libraries were made separately by chain-specific third strand synthesis with multiplexing indices. Ligation attached cDNA to a 5' RACE adapter that carried a random hexamer and SP2 site. Priming off the SP2 site generated the second strand. Each CDR3 protein gets one entry after TCRdb re-called the 5' RACE reads with MiXCR. The table lists more than 15,000 distinct CDR3 sequences, over 9% of them singletons.

Sequencing was done on a sample of blood. The genes are TRBV5-1 and TRBJ1-6; possible D gene TRBD1, 5 bases. The receptor comes from an adult in good health. DNA for the CDR3: TGCGCCAGCAGCAGGGGCATCGGCGGGAATTCACCCCTCCACTTT. Translating gives CASSRGIGGNSPLHF.